One sample yielded the 9 T cell receptor beta chains listed below, sequenced in a study of T cells expressing NK-cell markers. TCRdb re-called the 5' RACE reads, yielding one record per CDR3 amino acid sequence without DNA. The table gives some 120,000 distinct CDR3 sequences; the top ten clones make up around a sixth of it. The source material was blood T cells: a sorted CD56 or NKG2C T cell subset, CD4+ or CD8+ T cells, or bulk PBMC T cells (not recorded which). These receptors were collected from a woman between 18 and 69 years old in good health.

The chain carries TRBV28 and TRBJ2-2; the TCRdb D gene call, TRBD1, has no DNA to confirm it. The CDR3 runs 13 residues. CDR1 is MDHEN, CDR2 SYDVKM, per germline. This chain's CDR3 is CASSPGSAGELFF. Complete variable domain (other parts from reference TRBV28 and TRBJ2-2): DVKVTQSSRYLVKRTGEKVFLECVQDMDHENMFWYRQDPGLGLRLIYFSYDVKMKEKGDIPEGYSVSREKKERFSLILESASTNQTSMYLCASSPGSAGELFFGEGSRLTVL.

The chain has TRBV7-2 and TRBJ2-7; lacking DNA, the TRBD2 call made by TCRdb goes unchecked. The CDR3 has 14 residues. CDR1 and CDR2 (germline): SGHTA, FQGNSA. This CDR3 is CASSPAAGVYEQYF.

This chain joins TRBV10-3 and TRBJ2-1. The CDR3 totals 12 residues. CDR1 and CDR2 from the germline V gene are ENHRY and SYGVKD. The CDR3 here is CASGGPYNEQFF.

V is TRBV5-1 and J is TRBJ2-5; TCRdb reports TRBD1, a call that lacks DNA to check it against. The CDR3 length is 15 residues. The V gene's germline CDR1 is SGHRS and CDR2 YFSETQ. The CDR3 spells CASSLDRGLTETQYF. The full variable domain, rest sourced from reference TRBV5-1 and TRBJ2-5, is KAGVTQTPRYLIKTRGQQVTLSCSPISGHRSVSWYQQTPGQGLQFLFEYFSETQRNKGNFPGRFSGRQFSNSRSEMNVSTLELGDSALYLCASSLDRGLTETQYFGPGTRLLVL.

This chain links TRBV2 with TRBJ2-5; TCRdb's assignment of TRBD1 cannot be checked, as there is no DNA. Germline V gene sequence: CDR1 SNHLY, CDR2 FYNNEI. The CDR3 runs 13 residues. This CDR3 is CASSVYREETQYF.

The chain links TRBV19 to TRBJ2-3; the TCRdb D gene call, TRBD2, has no DNA to confirm it. The CDR3 length is 14 residues. Germline lookup yields CDR1 LNHDA and CDR2 SQIVND (reference sequence). The CDR3 sequence: CASSMASGTDTQYF. The full variable domain, its missing parts supplied by reference TRBV19 and TRBJ2-3, is DGGITQSPKYLFRKEGQNVTLSCEQNLNHDAMYWYRQDPGQGLRLIYYSQIVNDFQKGDIAEGYSVSREKKESFPLTVTSAQKNPTAFYLCASSMASGTDTQYFGPGTRLTVL.

The CDR3 loop reads CASSEAVGWGGSWEQFF. The V gene is TRBV6-1, the J gene TRBJ2-1; TCRdb calls TRBD2, which cannot be checked without DNA. From germline, CDR1 is MNHNS and CDR2 SASEGT. This CDR3 comprises 17 residues.

This rearrangement joins TRBV7-9 to TRBJ1-1. CDR1 is SEHNR and CDR2 is FQNEAQ in the germline V gene (reference sequence). The CDR3 loop spans 11 amino acids. The CDR3 sequence is CASSLYTEAFF.

CDR3 sequence: CASSPSAGGVDTQYF. The rearrangement links TRBV28 to TRBJ2-3; lacking DNA, the TRBD2 call made by TCRdb goes unchecked. This CDR3 spans 15 amino acids. Germline V gene lookup returns CDR1 MDHEN and CDR2 SYDVKM.